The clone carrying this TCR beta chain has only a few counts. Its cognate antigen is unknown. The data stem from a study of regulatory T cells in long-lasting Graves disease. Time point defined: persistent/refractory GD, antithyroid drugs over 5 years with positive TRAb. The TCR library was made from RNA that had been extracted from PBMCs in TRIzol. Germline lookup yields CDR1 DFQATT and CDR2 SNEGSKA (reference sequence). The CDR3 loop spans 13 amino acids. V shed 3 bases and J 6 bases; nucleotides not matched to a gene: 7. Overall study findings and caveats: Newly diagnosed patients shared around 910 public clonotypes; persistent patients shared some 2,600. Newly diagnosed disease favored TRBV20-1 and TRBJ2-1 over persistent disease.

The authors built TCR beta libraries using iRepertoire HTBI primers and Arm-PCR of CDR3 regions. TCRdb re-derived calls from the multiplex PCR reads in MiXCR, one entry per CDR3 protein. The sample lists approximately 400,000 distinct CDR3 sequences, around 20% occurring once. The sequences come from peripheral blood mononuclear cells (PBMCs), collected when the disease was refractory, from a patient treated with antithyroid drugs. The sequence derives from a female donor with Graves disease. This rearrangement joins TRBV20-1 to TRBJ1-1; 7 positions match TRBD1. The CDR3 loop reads CSASTDREAEAFF. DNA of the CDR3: TGCAGTGCTAGCACCGACAGGGAGGCTGAAGCTTTCTTT.